These 26 T cell receptor beta chains came from one sample sequenced in a study of response to subunit inactivated influenza vaccine. In TCRdb, the RT-PCR reads were re-called with MiXCR into one record per CDR3 protein. Here the sample spans hundreds of thousands of distinct CDR3 sequences, about 15% being singletons. The sample in question was PBMCs from blood, obtained 14 to 15 days before vaccination. The source of these receptors is a man aged 50-60 years who received an inactivated influenza vaccine.

This clonotype has a single count. The chain combines TRBV12-3 or TRBV12-4 with TRBJ2-1, with 13 positions matching TRBD2. V lost 3 bases and J lost 10; bases outside the gene matches: 9. CDR3 size: 16 residues. The CDR3 here is CASSFEGLAGSREQFF. The CDR3 DNA sequence: TGTGCCAGCAGTTTTGAGGGACTAGCGGGGTCAAGGGAGCAGTTCTTC.

This clonotype has more than one count but fewer than ten. The rearrangement joins TRBV10-3 to TRBJ2-5; 7 nucleotides line up with TRBD1. This CDR3 region has 15 residues. The V gene end was trimmed by 3 bases and the J gene end by 5 bases; junction bases not matched to a gene: 9. Germline CDR1 reads ENHRY; CDR2 reads SYGVKD. CDR3 sequence: CAISDRQGPRETQYF. Here the CDR3 DNA reads TGTGCCATCAGTGACCGACAGGGCCCTAGGGAGACCCAGTACTTC.

The CDR3 spells CASSWSGTDTQYF. As DNA, the CDR3 is TGTGCCAGCAGCTGGAGCGGCACAGATACGCAGTATTTT. This chain connects TRBV3-1 to TRBJ2-3; no reliable D call. Trimming cost V 5 bases and J 1 base, with 7 bases left between them. The CDR3 covers 13 residues. CDR1 is LGHDT, CDR2 YNNKEL, per germline (reference sequence).

This clonotype appeared a few times. The rearrangement uses TRBV27 and TRBJ1-2, with D possibly matching TRBD1 (5 bases). The CDR3 spans 16 residues. Trimming took off 6 bases at V and 1 base at J, with 18 bases between the two ends. The V gene's germline CDR1 is MNHEY and CDR2 SMNVEV (reference sequence). CDR3 DNA: TGTGCCAGCAGCCCAGCGGCGGGTGGGGGTAACTATGGCTACACCTTC. Its protein is CASSPAAGGGNYGYTF.

Here the CDR3 DNA reads TGTGCCAGCAGTTTGAGTATCCCCGTGGCCTACGAGCAGTACTTC. Its protein is CASSLSIPVAYEQYF. The genes are TRBV27 and TRBJ2-7; D remains ambiguous. CDR3 length: 15 residues. V was cut by 3 bases and J by 2 bases, with 14 bases left in between. CDR1 MNHEY and CDR2 SMNVEV come from the germline V gene (reference sequence).

Only a few counts were recorded for this clonotype. The J gene is TRBJ2-1, the V gene TRBV4-1, with D unresolved. V shed 4 bases and J shed 5 bases, with 18 bases lying between them. The CDR3 is 16 amino acids. The germline V gene encodes CDR1 MGHRA and CDR2 YSYEKL. CDR3 protein: CASSPVVKSLNNEQFF. CDR3 nucleotides: TGCGCCAGCAGCCCCGTGGTTAAGTCGTTAAACAATGAGCAGTTCTTC.

The CDR3 is CASSLSQFTEAFF. The CDR3 DNA follows: TGCGCCAGCAGCTTGTCACAGTTCACTGAAGCTTTCTTT. This chain links TRBV5-1 with TRBJ1-1; D remains unclear. CDR1 is SGHRS and CDR2 is YFSETQ in the germline V gene. The CDR3 extends over 13 amino acids. V was pared by 1 base and J by 4 bases, with 8 bases between.

V is TRBV20-1 and J is TRBJ1-1; 9 bases match TRBD1. V trimming: 2 bases; J trimming: 7 bases; junction bases outside the gene matches: 11. Germline-derived CDR1 and CDR2 are DFQATT and SNEGSKA (reference sequence). This CDR3 spans 15 amino acids. The CDR3 DNA is TGCAGTGCTAGAACCGGGACAGGGAATGGGGATGAAGCTTTCTTT. It is translated as CSARTGTGNGDEAFF.

The rearrangement uses TRBV6-2 or TRBV6-3 and TRBJ2-5, with D possibly TRBD2 on 6 matching bases. CDR3 length equals 15 residues. V lost 2 bases and J lost 0, with 10 bases in between. CDR1 and CDR2 from the germline V gene are MNHEY and SVGEGT. As DNA, the CDR3 is TGTGCCAGCAGTTACCTAGCGCCGTACCAAGAGACCCAGTACTTC. This sequence encodes CASSYLAPYQETQYF.

The chain has TRBV29-1 and TRBJ2-3; TRBD2 matches at 8 bases. This CDR3 has 16 residues. J gave up 2 bases and V 5 bases, and 12 bases lay outside the gene matches. Looked up from germline, CDR1 is SQVTM and CDR2 is ANQGSEA. CDR3 in amino acids: CSVLGGVAGITDTQYF. The CDR3 region has the DNA TGCAGCGTTCTTGGGGGGGTAGCGGGGATCACAGATACGCAGTATTTT.

CDR3 sequence reads: CASSLNPETSGRAGTQYF. The CDR3 coding sequence is TGTGCCAGCAGCTTAAACCCGGAGACTAGCGGGAGGGCCGGTACGCAGTATTTT. The chain is built from TRBV7-6 and TRBJ2-3; 14 bases line up with TRBD2. The CDR3 has 18 residues. Germline CDR1 reads SGHVS; CDR2 reads FNYEAQ. The junction had 12 bases not matched to a gene; V was cut back by 2 bases and J by 8 bases.

To note about this clonotype: A read error may produce the germline difference seen at one junction end. The chain is built from TRBV20-1 and TRBJ2-3; 7 nucleotides align to TRBD1. This CDR3 is 15 amino acids long. Germline CDR1 DFQATT, CDR2 SNEGSKA (reference sequence). CDR3 coding DNA: TGCAGTGCTAGAGAGGCTAAGGGGGCGAGGGATACGCCGTATTTT. It encodes CSAREAKGARDTPYF.

There are a few counts of this clonotype. This chain uses TRBV15 with TRBJ1-2; 7 bases are shared with TRBD1. J gave up 5 bases and V 0 bases, and 3 bases lay outside the gene matches. Germline V gene data show CDR1 as LNHNV and CDR2 as YYDKDF (reference sequence). The CDR3 loop spans 14 amino acids. The CDR3 spells CATSRDSRGYGYTF. The CDR3 DNA sequence: TGTGCCACCAGCAGAGACAGCAGGGGGTATGGCTACACCTTC.

This chain connects TRBV12-3 or TRBV12-4 to TRBJ1-1; D may be TRBD1 (6 bases). Trimming stripped 11 bases from V and 4 bases from J, with 17 bases between. The CDR3 contains 13 residues. The CDR3 reads CAQGREFGTEAFF. Written as DNA, the CDR3 is TGTGCCCAGGGGCGCGAGTTCGGCACTGAAGCTTTCTTT.

This clonotype was seen only a few times. The chain has TRBV7-2 and TRBJ2-2; D unclear. V lost 5 bases and J lost 1, with 8 bases in between. The CDR3 totals 14 residues. Germline values: CDR1 SGHTA, CDR2 FQGNSA. CDR3 in DNA: TGTGCCAGCAGCCGATTTCAGAACACCGGGGAGCTGTTTTTT. Its translation: CASSRFQNTGELFF.

This clonotype showed up many times. The V gene is TRBV5-1, the J gene TRBJ2-2, with D perhaps matching TRBD1 or TRBD2 (5 bases each). With 5 bases removed from V and 4 bases from J, the gap between germline ends came to 15 bases. The CDR3 contains 15 residues. Germline V gene sequence: CDR1 SGHRS, CDR2 YFSETQ. CDR3 residues: CASRQEAGRTGELFF. The DNA for the CDR3 is TGCGCCAGCAGACAGGAGGCAGGGCGCACCGGGGAGCTGTTTTTT.

The chain uses TRBV28 and TRBJ2-7, with D maybe TRBD1 (6 bases). Germline V gene data show CDR1 as MDHEN and CDR2 as SYDVKM. The CDR3 is made up of 15 amino acids. Trimming took off 7 bases at V and 0 bases at J, with 16 bases between the two ends. The CDR3 reads CASTPSDRSSYEQYF. In DNA, the CDR3 is TGTGCCAGCACCCCAAGTGACAGGAGCTCCTACGAGCAGTACTTC.

In its sample, this clonotype was seen a few times. This chain uses TRBV7-9 with TRBJ2-3, with TRBD2 identical over 11 bases. After removal of 0 bases from V and 6 bases from J, the junction contained 8 bases not matched to a gene. CDR3 size: 17 residues. Germline V CDR1 and CDR2: SEHNR, FQNEAQ (reference sequence). The CDR3 DNA sequence: TGTGCCAGCAGCTTAGCGGTAGCGGGGGGGCCGGCGGATACGCAGTATTTT. Translating gives CASSLAVAGGPADTQYF.

This clonotype has just a few counts. This chain links TRBV29-1 with TRBJ1-2, with 11 positions matching TRBD1. With V trimmed by 6 bases and J by 5 bases, 8 bases remained unmatched. Germline V CDR1 and CDR2: SQVTM, ANQGSEA. The CDR3 runs to 14 residues. The CDR3 coding sequence is TGCAGCGTCTCTCCGGGACAGGGGGAATATGGCTACACCTTC. Its protein product is CSVSPGQGEYGYTF.

This chain connects TRBV15 to TRBJ1-1; perhaps TRBD1 as D (5 bases). The CDR3 consists of 14 residues. CDR1 and CDR2 (germline): LNHNV, YYDKDF (reference sequence). Trimming took off 6 bases at V and 0 bases at J, with 11 bases between the two ends. The CDR3 DNA sequence: TGTGCCACCAGTTGGGGCAGGGTGAACACTGAAGCTTTCTTT. The encoded protein is CATSWGRVNTEAFF.

This clonotype was found a few times. This chain connects TRBV29-1 to TRBJ1-5; 7 bases align to TRBD1. The CDR3 runs to 13 residues. Looked up from germline, CDR1 is SQVTM and CDR2 is ANQGSEA. Germline trimming cut 5 bases from V and 2 bases from J; bases unmatched to any gene: 3. CDR3 coding DNA: TGCAGCGTTTGGCAGGGGGGCAATCAGCCCCAGCATTTT. Protein sequence: CSVWQGGNQPQHF.

This clonotype was detected only a few times. The chain links TRBV20-1 to TRBJ1-6, with 8 bases aligning to TRBD1. CDR1 and CDR2 from the germline V gene are DFQATT and SNEGSKA (reference sequence). The CDR3 has 14 amino acids. With 2 bases clipped from V and 10 bases from J, the junction kept 7 bases outside the gene matches. CDR3 amino acids: CSARSDRGYSPLHF. Written as DNA, the CDR3 is TGCAGTGCTAGATCAGACAGGGGATACTCACCCCTCCACTTT.

The chain uses TRBV9 and TRBJ2-7; D is possibly TRBD2 (6 bases). Deletions cut 0 bases from V and 0 bases from J, with 7 bases between. CDR1 and CDR2 from the germline V gene are SGDLS and YYNGEE. This CDR3 spans 14 amino acids. This CDR3 reads CASSVVGGSYEQYF. In nucleotides, the CDR3 is TGTGCCAGCAGCGTAGTGGGGGGCTCCTACGAGCAGTACTTC.

This clonotype was seen only a few times. This chain connects TRBV6-2 or TRBV6-3 to TRBJ2-1, with 9 bases aligning to TRBD2. Germline CDR1 is MNHEY and CDR2 is SVGEGT. After removal of 0 bases from V and 8 bases from J, the junction contained 8 bases not matched to a gene. The CDR3 runs to 16 residues. CDR3 DNA: TGTGCCAGCAGTTACTCCCCTAGCGGGACACGGGATGAGCAGTTCTTC. Translating gives CASSYSPSGTRDEQFF.

The chain joins TRBV6-1 to TRBJ1-6; D possibly corresponds to TRBD1 (5 bases). The V gene lost 5 bases and the J gene lost 0 bases, with 14 bases spanning the gap. Germline V gene data show CDR1 as MNHNS and CDR2 as SASEGT. The CDR3 has 17 amino acids. The DNA for the CDR3 is TGTGCCAGCAGTCAACCGGGGGGGATCTCCTATAATTCACCCCTCCACTTT. The encoded protein is CASSQPGGISYNSPLHF.

In this sample, this clonotype turned up a few times. The V and J genes are TRBV6-4 and TRBJ1-1; unclear D gene. The CDR3 totals 15 residues. V lost 0 bases to trimming and J lost 1 base, with 9 bases between them. CDR1 is MRHNA and CDR2 is SNTAGT in the germline V gene. This CDR3 reads CASSDSSRPNTEAFF. The CDR3 region has the DNA TGTGCCAGCAGTGACTCGAGCAGGCCGAACACTGAAGCTTTCTTT.